The entry that follows covers one TCR beta chain sequence. CDR1 LNHDA and CDR2 SQIVND come from the germline V gene (reference sequence). Trimming pared 4 bases from V and 8 bases from J, leaving 11 bases between. This CDR3 contains 12 residues. The data are from a study of monozygotic twins with cystic fibrosis. Method: immunoSEQ multiplex PCR; TCRdb's copy keeps in-frame clones and lacks some. The sample lists about 20,000 clones, approximately 97% occurring once. What was sequenced was blood. The sequence was obtained from a woman aged 30 to 39 with cystic fibrosis. The J gene is TRBJ1-1, the V gene TRBV19, with D tentatively TRBD1 (5 bases). The CDR3 DNA sequence: TGTGCCAGTAGTACCCTGGGGGGGGAAGCTTTCTTT. This sequence encodes CASSTLGGEAFF.